A selection of T cell receptor beta chains follows, all from one sample in a study of blood T cell repertoires in COVID-19. TCRdb keeps only in-frame clones here, not all; method: immunoSEQ multiplex PCR. The sample contains 490,000 or so clones, 88% of which appear only once. Sequenced sample: PBMCs or T cells enriched from blood (not recorded which). These receptors were taken from a woman aged 60-70 years who had recovered from COVID-19. Both conserved end residues are trimmed from each CDR3. Each record gives: V gene, J gene, D gene, CDR3 protein. The D gene is left open where the match is weak.

>TRBV6-5|TRBJ2-1|TRBD1
ASSYLGQGRAF
>TRBV6-5|TRBJ2-4|TRBD1
ASRGTGGDIQY
>TRBV4-1|TRBJ1-2|TRBD1
ASSPGTAYGYT
>TRBV19|TRBJ1-1|NA
ASIRGHTPF
>TRBV5-1|TRBJ1-5|NA
ASSLATDQPQH
>TRBV5-1|TRBJ1-6|NA
ASSLAVTANNSPLH
>TRBV9|TRBJ1-6|NA
ASSPREGAYNSPLH
>TRBV10-3|TRBJ2-7|TRBD1
AISGPPGTAFEQY
>TRBV11-2|TRBJ2-5|TRBD1
ASSPMTGGLETQY
>TRBV5-1|TRBJ2-7|TRBD1
ASSLEQGATEQY
>TRBV20-1|TRBJ1-1|NA
SATSSTEAF
>TRBV5-8|TRBJ2-5|TRBD1
ASSLGQGAETQY
>TRBV19|TRBJ1-6|TRBD1
ASSSGQGGLAPLH
>TRBV4-1|TRBJ1-2|NA
ASSPGHLTGSYGYT
>TRBV9|TRBJ2-3|TRBD2
ASSVATGLAGADTQY
>TRBV18|TRBJ2-5|NA
ASSSGQKETQY
>TRBV3-1/TRBV3-2|TRBJ2-5|TRBD1
ASSLTGVETQY
>TRBV7-8|TRBJ2-3|TRBD2
ASSLKLAGGLTDTQY
>TRBV27|TRBJ1-1|NA
ASSLRGLMNTEAF
>TRBV4-1|TRBJ1-2|TRBD1
ASSQLVTGGTNYGYT
>TRBV19|TRBJ1-4|TRBD1
ASSGRGQGYVDTNEKLF
>TRBV25-1|TRBJ1-4|NA
ASRTGRSPEKLF
>TRBV7-9|TRBJ1-5|NA
ASSLIGGGPQH
>TRBV3-1/TRBV3-2|TRBJ2-2|NA
ASSRKTLGDTGELF
>TRBV11-2|TRBJ2-1|TRBD2
ASSFQMGGDEQF
>TRBV5-1|TRBJ1-2|TRBD1
ASSHTGQALSGNYGYT
>TRBV13|TRBJ2-3|NA
ASSQETDTQY
>TRBV6-5|TRBJ1-2|TRBD1
AVRGRDGYGYT
>TRBV19|TRBJ2-1|TRBD1
ASRDDRVANEQF
>TRBV5-4|TRBJ1-1|NA
ASSSRAGNTEAF
>TRBV5-1|TRBJ1-1|NA
ASSLGQTNLNTEAF
>TRBV27|TRBJ2-1|TRBD2
ASSPPPGTSGGPSERNEQF
>TRBV3-1/TRBV3-2|TRBJ2-3|NA
ASNLWASAGRDTQY
>TRBV4-1|TRBJ1-3|NA
ASSQGEGLSSGNTIY
>TRBV19|TRBJ2-3|NA
ASSTLQVSTDTQY
>TRBV4-1|TRBJ1-3|NA
ASSQFLGGNTIY
>TRBV5-4|TRBJ2-3|NA
ASSLDGGGRNTDTQY
>TRBV5-5|TRBJ2-2|NA
ASSLDTDLPNTGELF
>TRBV27|TRBJ2-3|NA
ASSFRVSGSTDTQY
>TRBV5-5|TRBJ2-2|TRBD2
ASSRSGGALNTGELF
>TRBV10-3|TRBJ1-2|NA
ANPPGTLGYT
>TRBV11-3|TRBJ2-2|TRBD1
ASSAKTGPNTGELF
>TRBV24-1|TRBJ2-2|NA
ATSARDTGELF
>TRBV9|TRBJ1-3|NA
ASTPSGSSGNTIY
>TRBV19|TRBJ2-2|NA
ASSIRGSSGELF
>TRBV5-8|TRBJ2-3|TRBD1
ASSGYRGPDTQY
>TRBV2|TRBJ2-1|NA
ASSAPGSDEQF
>TRBV10-2|TRBJ1-6|TRBD1
ASSLTGDSPLH
>TRBV27|TRBJ1-4|NA
ASSFVGSEKLF
>TRBV19|TRBJ2-4|NA
ASSIGGGLAKNIQY
>TRBV11-3|TRBJ2-2|NA
ASVARETGSTGELF
>TRBV30|TRBJ2-1|TRBD2
AWSVLGSGGAGEQF
>TRBV28|TRBJ1-5|NA
ASNPGFGNQPQH
>TRBV19|TRBJ1-4|NA
ASRVTNEKLF
>TRBV5-1|TRBJ2-1|NA
ASSFLNWEDEQF